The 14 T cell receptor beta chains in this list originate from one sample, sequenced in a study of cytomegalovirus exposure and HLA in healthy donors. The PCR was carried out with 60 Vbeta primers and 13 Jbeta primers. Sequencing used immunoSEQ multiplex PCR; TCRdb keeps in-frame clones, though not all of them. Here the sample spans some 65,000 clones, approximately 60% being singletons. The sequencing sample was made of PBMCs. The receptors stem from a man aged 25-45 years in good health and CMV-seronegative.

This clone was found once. CDR3 region: CATGTGYGEQYF. CDR3 DNA sequence: TGTGCCACCGGGACAGGGTACGGCGAGCAGTACTTC. This chain connects TRBV19 to TRBJ2-7, with 9 bases matching TRBD1. Germline V gene lookup returns CDR1 LNHDA and CDR2 SQIVND (reference sequence). Trimming at V came to 10 bases and at J to 6 bases, leaving 7 bases not matched to a gene. The CDR3 covers 12 residues. Based on the CDR3 plus reference TRBV19 and TRBJ2-7, the full variable domain is DGGITQSPKYLFRKEGQNVTLSCEQNLNHDAMYWYRQDPGQGLRLIYYSQIVNDFQKGDIAEGYSVSREKKESFPLTVTSAQKNPTAFYLCATGTGYGEQYFGPGTRLTVT.

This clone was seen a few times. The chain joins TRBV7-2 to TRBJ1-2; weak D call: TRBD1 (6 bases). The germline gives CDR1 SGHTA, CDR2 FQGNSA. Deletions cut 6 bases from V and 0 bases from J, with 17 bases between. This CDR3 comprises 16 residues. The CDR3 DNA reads TGTGCCAGCAGATTACAATCCGGGACAACTAACTATGGCTACACCTTC. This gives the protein CASRLQSGTTNYGYTF.

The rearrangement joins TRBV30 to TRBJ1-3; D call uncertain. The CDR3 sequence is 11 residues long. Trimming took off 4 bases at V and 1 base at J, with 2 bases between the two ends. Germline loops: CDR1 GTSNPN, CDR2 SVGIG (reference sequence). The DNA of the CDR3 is TGTGCCTGGATATCTGGAAACACCATATATTTT. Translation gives CAWISGNTIYF. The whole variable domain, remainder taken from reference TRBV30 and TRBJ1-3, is SQTIHQWPATLVQPVGSPLSLECTVEGTSNPNLYWYRQAAGRGLQLLFYSVGIGQISSEVPQNLSASRPQDRQFILSSKKLLLSDSGFYLCAWISGNTIYFGEGSWLTVV.

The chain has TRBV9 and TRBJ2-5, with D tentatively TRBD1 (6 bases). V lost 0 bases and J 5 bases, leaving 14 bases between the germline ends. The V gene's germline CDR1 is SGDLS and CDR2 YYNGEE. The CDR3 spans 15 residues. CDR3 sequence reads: CASSVVAGAVETQYF. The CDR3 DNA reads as TGTGCCAGCAGCGTAGTGGCAGGGGCGGTGGAGACCCAGTACTTC. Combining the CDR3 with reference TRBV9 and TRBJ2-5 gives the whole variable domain DSGVTQTPKHLITATGQRVTLRCSPRSGDLSVYWYQQSLDQGLQFLIQYYNGEERAKGNILERFSAQQFPDLHSELNLSSLELGDSALYFCASSVVAGAVETQYFGPGTRLLVL.

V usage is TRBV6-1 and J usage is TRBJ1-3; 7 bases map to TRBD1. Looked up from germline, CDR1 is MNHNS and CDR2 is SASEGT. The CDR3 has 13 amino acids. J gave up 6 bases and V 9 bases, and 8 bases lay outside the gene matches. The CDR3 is CASPRQGTNTIYF. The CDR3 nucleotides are TGTGCCAGTCCTCGACAGGGTACAAACACCATATATTTT.

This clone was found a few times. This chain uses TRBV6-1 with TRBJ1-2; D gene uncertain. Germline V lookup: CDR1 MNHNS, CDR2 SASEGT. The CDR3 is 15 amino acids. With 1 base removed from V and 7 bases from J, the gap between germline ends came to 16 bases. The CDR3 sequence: CASSEVFGTSGGYTF. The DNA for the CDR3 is TGTGCCAGCAGTGAAGTCTTCGGCACCTCGGGTGGCTACACCTTC.

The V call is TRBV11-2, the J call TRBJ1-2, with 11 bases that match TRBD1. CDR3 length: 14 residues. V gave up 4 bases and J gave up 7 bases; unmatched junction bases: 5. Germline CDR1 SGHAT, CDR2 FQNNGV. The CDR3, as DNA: TGTGCCAGCAGCTCAAGGACAGGGGGCCTTGGCTACACCTTC. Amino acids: CASSSRTGGLGYTF. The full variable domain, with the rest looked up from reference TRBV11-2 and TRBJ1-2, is EAGVAQSPRYKIIEKRQSVAFWCNPISGHATLYWYQQILGQGPKLLIQFQNNGVVDDSQLPKDRFSAERLKGVDSTLKIQPAKLEDSAVYLCASSSRTGGLGYTFGSGTRLTVV.

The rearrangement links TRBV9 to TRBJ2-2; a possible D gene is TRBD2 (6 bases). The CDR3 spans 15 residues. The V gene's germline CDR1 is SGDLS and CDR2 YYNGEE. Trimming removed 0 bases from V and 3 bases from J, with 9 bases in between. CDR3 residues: CASSVVSGYTGELFF. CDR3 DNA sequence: TGTGCCAGCAGCGTAGTGAGCGGGTACACCGGGGAGCTGTTTTTT.

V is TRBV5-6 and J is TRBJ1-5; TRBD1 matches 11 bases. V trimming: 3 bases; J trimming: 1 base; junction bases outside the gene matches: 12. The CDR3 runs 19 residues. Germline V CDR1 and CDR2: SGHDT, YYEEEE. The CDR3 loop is CASSSGTGGNERSNQPQHF. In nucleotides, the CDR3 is TGTGCCAGCAGCTCCGGGACAGGGGGTAATGAAAGGAGCAATCAGCCCCAGCATTTT.

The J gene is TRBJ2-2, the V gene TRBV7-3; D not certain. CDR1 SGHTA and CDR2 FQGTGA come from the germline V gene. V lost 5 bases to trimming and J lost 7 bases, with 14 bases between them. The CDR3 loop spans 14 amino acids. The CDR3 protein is CASSPGPFSGELFF. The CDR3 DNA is TGTGCCAGCAGCCCTGGTCCTTTTAGCGGGGAGCTGTTTTTT.

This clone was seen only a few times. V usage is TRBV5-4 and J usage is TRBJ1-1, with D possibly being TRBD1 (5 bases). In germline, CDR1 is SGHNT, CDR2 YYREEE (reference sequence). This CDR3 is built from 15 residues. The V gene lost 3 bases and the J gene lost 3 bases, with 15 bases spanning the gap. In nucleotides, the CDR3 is TGTGCCAGCAGCTCGGAGCAGGGTGTGTACACTGAAGCTTTCTTT. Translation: CASSSEQGVYTEAFF.

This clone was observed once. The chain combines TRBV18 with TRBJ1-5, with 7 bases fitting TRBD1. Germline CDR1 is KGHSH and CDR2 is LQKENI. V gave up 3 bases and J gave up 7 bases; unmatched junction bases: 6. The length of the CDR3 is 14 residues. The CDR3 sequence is CASSPDRDGQPQHF. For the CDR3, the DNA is TGTGCCAGCTCACCCGACAGGGACGGGCAGCCCCAGCATTTT.

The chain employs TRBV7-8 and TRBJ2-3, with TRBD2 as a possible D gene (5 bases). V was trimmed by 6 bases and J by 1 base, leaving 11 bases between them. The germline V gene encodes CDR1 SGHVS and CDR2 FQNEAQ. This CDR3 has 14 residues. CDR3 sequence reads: CASRTIGRTDTQYF. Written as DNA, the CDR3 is TGTGCCAGCAGGACTATCGGCCGCACAGATACGCAGTATTTT.

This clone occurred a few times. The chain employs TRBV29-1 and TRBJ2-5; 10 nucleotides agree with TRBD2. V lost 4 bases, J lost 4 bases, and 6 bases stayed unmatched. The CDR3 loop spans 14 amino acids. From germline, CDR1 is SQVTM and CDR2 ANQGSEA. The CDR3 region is CSVGGSGGIETQYF. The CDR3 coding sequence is TGCAGCGTTGGTGGTAGCGGGGGGATAGAGACCCAGTACTTC. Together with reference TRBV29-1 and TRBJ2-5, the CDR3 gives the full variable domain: SAVISQKPSRDICQRGTSLTIQCQVDSQVTMMFWYRQQPGQSLTLIATANQGSEATYESGFVIDKFPISRPNLTFSTLTVSNMSPEDSSIYLCSVGGSGGIETQYFGPGTRLLVL.